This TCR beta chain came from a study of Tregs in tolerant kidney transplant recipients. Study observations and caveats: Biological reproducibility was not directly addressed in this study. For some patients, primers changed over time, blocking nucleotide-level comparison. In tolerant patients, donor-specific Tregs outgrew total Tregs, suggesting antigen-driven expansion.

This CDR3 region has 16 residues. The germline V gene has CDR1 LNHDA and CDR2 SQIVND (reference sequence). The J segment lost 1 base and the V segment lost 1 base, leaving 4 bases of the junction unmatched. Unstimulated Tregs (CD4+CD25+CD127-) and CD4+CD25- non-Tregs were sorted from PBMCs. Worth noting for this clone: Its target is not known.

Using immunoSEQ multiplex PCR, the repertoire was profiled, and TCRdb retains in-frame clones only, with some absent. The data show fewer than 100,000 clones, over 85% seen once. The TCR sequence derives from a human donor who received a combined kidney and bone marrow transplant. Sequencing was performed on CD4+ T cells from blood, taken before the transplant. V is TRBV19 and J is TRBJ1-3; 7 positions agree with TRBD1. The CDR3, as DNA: TGTGCCAGTAGTATAGCGACAGGGTTTTCTGGAAACACCATATATTTT. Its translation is CASSIATGFSGNTIYF.